The 24 T cell receptor beta chains presented below share a single source sample, sequenced in a study of blood T cell repertoires in COVID-19. The assay was immunoSEQ multiplex PCR, and TCRdb's table has in-frame clones only and misses some. The sample lists about 91,000 clones; 76% were seen once. The material sequenced was peripheral blood. The receptors were gathered from a man between 70 and 80 years old with acute or convalescent COVID-19.

The chain employs TRBV7-9 and TRBJ1-2; D is uncertain. The V and J ends lost 5 bases and 8 bases respectively, with 21 bases between them. The germline CDR1 and CDR2 sequences are SEHNR and FQNEAQ (reference sequence). This CDR3 has 15 amino acids. The CDR3: CASSPSTTLIRGYTF. The CDR3 DNA is TGTGCCAGCAGCCCCTCGACAACTCTGATCCGGGGCTACACCTTC.

The chain is built from TRBV28 and TRBJ1-2, with 12 bases aligning to TRBD1. With V trimmed by 2 bases and J by 2 bases, 6 bases remained unmatched. The germline V gene encodes CDR1 MDHEN and CDR2 SYDVKM. This CDR3 has 17 amino acids. CDR3 DNA sequence: TGTGCCAGCAGTTTACTTTGGGACAGGGGGCAGAACTATGGCTACACCTTC. Its translation is CASSLLWDRGQNYGYTF.

The genes are TRBV12-5 and TRBJ2-5; D may be TRBD1 (6 bases). V lost 5 bases, J lost 4 bases, and 17 bases lay in between. The CDR3 is made up of 15 amino acids. Germline V gene data show CDR1 as LGHNT and CDR2 as FRNRAP. The CDR3 is CASGLIPTGGETQYF. In DNA form, the CDR3 reads TGTGCTAGTGGTCTTATTCCGACAGGAGGAGAGACCCAGTACTTC.

The CDR3: CASSRGTGFGGYTF. In DNA, the CDR3 is TGCGCCAGCAGCCGCGGCACGGGATTTGGTGGCTACACCTTC. The chain links TRBV4-1 to TRBJ1-2; no firm D call. CDR3 size: 14 residues. Looked up from germline, CDR1 is MGHRA and CDR2 is YSYEKL. The V end lost 4 bases, the J end lost 7 bases, and 16 bases lay between the germline ends.

The chain joins TRBV6-5 to TRBJ1-2; the D is unclear. Trimming shortened V by 0 bases and J by 4 bases, and 15 bases separated the two germline ends. The CDR3 loop spans 16 amino acids. CDR1 and CDR2 from the germline V gene are MNHEY and SVGAGI. The DNA for the CDR3 is TGTGCCAGCAGTTACTCGTTTGCACAGCTGTCCTATGGCTACACCTTC. Translating it yields CASSYSFAQLSYGYTF.

The table lists this clone with a count of one. CDR3: CASSPDRVIDTQYF. CDR3 sequence (DNA): TGTGCCAGCAGCCCGGACAGGGTAATAGATACGCAGTATTTT. The V gene is TRBV7-3, the J gene TRBJ2-3, with 8 bases fitting TRBD1. Trimming removed 5 bases from V and 5 bases from J; junction bases left unmatched: 6. Germline-derived CDR1 and CDR2 are SGHTA and FQGTGA. The CDR3 contains 14 residues.

This clone came up once. The gene calls are TRBV2 and TRBJ2-1; TRBD2 agrees at 7 bases. With V trimmed by 5 bases and J by 6 bases, 7 bases remained unmatched. CDR3 length equals 14 residues. In germline, CDR1 is SNHLY, CDR2 FYNNEI. CDR3 protein: CASSSRTSGNEQFF. The CDR3 coding sequence is TGTGCCAGCAGTTCTCGGACTAGTGGCAATGAGCAGTTCTTC.

V is TRBV7-2 and J is TRBJ2-3; tentative D call: TRBD1 (7 bases). Trimming shortened V by 5 bases and J by 7 bases, and 19 bases separated the two germline ends. This CDR3 contains 15 residues. The germline CDR1 and CDR2 sequences are SGHTA and FQGNSA. The CDR3 nucleotides read TGTGCCAGCAGCCTGGAGGGGGCCGGTCGAAATACGCAGTATTTT. This encodes CASSLEGAGRNTQYF.

In this sample, this clone turned up a few times. The chain employs TRBV11-2 and TRBJ2-2; 7 bases are a match to TRBD1. The V and J ends lost 1 base and 2 bases, in that order; junction bases with no gene match: 7. Germline values: CDR1 SGHAT, CDR2 FQNNGV. The CDR3 is 17 amino acids. This chain's CDR3 is CASSLAPGQANTGELFF. For the CDR3, the DNA is TGTGCCAGCAGCTTAGCCCCCGGACAGGCAAACACCGGGGAGCTGTTTTTT. Complete variable domain (other parts from reference TRBV11-2 and TRBJ2-2): EAGVAQSPRYKIIEKRQSVAFWCNPISGHATLYWYQQILGQGPKLLIQFQNNGVVDDSQLPKDRFSAERLKGVDSTLKIQPAKLEDSAVYLCASSLAPGQANTGELFFGEGSRLTVL.

The genes are TRBV10-3 and TRBJ2-4, with 7 bases that match TRBD1. The CDR3 runs to 13 residues. CDR1 and CDR2 from the germline V gene are ENHRY and SYGVKD. The V and J ends lost 5 bases and 8 bases, in that order; junction bases with no gene match: 6. CDR3 DNA: TGTGCCATCAGTACAGGGGTCGGGGACATTCAGTACTTC. Translating gives CAISTGVGDIQYF.

This clone was counted a few times. This sequence joins TRBV24-1 and TRBJ2-2; 11 positions match TRBD1. CDR3 length: 14 residues. From germline, CDR1 is KGHDR and CDR2 SFDVKD. V gave up 8 bases and J gave up 4 bases; unmatched junction bases: 2. The CDR3 bases are TGTGCCACCATGGACAGGGGGCCCACCGGGGAGCTGTTTTTT. Translated, it gives CATMDRGPTGELFF.

This clone occurred once. V gene TRBV4-1 combines with J gene TRBJ1-6; D unresolved. The CDR3 is 16 amino acids. V was shortened by 0 bases and J by 2 bases, with 8 bases between the two germline ends. The germline V gene has CDR1 MGHRA and CDR2 YSYEKL. CDR3 residues: CASSQDPGTYNSPLHF. The CDR3 nucleotides read TGCGCCAGCAGCCAAGATCCGGGTACCTATAATTCACCCCTCCACTTT.

This clone was counted only a few times. The chain has TRBV18 and TRBJ2-3, with a possible D match to TRBD1 (5 bases). The CDR3 consists of 15 residues. V was clipped by 6 bases and J by 0 bases, with 13 bases between them. Looked up from germline, CDR1 is KGHSH and CDR2 is LQKENI. The CDR3 loop is CASSQDTSSTDTQYF. CDR3 sequence (DNA): TGTGCCAGCTCTCAGGACACCTCTAGCACAGATACGCAGTATTTT.

The chain recombines TRBV5-1 with TRBJ2-1; D is possibly TRBD2 (5 bases). Germline loops: CDR1 SGHRS, CDR2 YFSETQ. This CDR3 region has 14 residues. V was trimmed by 0 bases and J by 8 bases, leaving 12 bases between them. CDR3 coding DNA: TGCGCCAGCAGCTTGGAGGGTGCAGCGGATGAGCAGTTCTTC. As protein: CASSLEGAADEQFF.

The chain employs TRBV21-1 and TRBJ2-3; TRBD2 was called by the table and not checked on the DNA. TRBV21-1 is deemed a pseudogene. CDR3 length equals 17 residues. The CDR3 region is CASSKTPALAGTDTQYF. CDR3 DNA sequence: TGTGCCAGCAGCAAAACTCCCGCGCTAGCCGGCACAGATACGCAGTATTTT.

The CDR3, as DNA: TGTGCCAGCATGCTGGGACAACAAAATGAAAAACTGTTTTTT. Protein: CASMLGQQNEKLFF. V is TRBV2 and J is TRBJ1-4; D might be TRBD1 (6 bases). The CDR3 loop spans 14 amino acids. V lost 7 bases to trimming and J lost 5 bases, with 14 bases between them. Germline V gene sequence: CDR1 SNHLY, CDR2 FYNNEI.

The rearrangement joins TRBV2 to TRBJ2-3; 7 nucleotides match TRBD2. V dropped 2 bases and J dropped 2; count of bases not matched to a gene: 16. Germline values: CDR1 SNHLY, CDR2 FYNNEI. The CDR3 is 19 residues long. Written as DNA, the CDR3 is TGTGCCAGCAGTGAATCACTTCTTAGGCTAGCGGAGAACACAGATACGCAGTATTTT. It encodes CASSESLLRLAENTDTQYF.

The chain carries TRBV5-1 and TRBJ1-2, with TRBD1 matching 9 bases. CDR1 is SGHRS, CDR2 YFSETQ, per germline. Trimming removed 4 bases from V and 5 bases from J; junction bases left unmatched: 6. The CDR3 extends over 14 amino acids. DNA of the CDR3: TGCGCCAGCAGCGTGGGGGACAGGGATTATGGCTACACCTTC. Protein sequence: CASSVGDRDYGYTF.

CDR3 protein: CASSRTVLGEAFF. CDR3 in DNA: TGTGCCAGCAGCAGGACAGTTCTCGGTGAAGCTTTCTTT. The V and J genes are TRBV5-5 and TRBJ1-1; D possibly corresponds to TRBD1 (6 bases). The CDR3 consists of 13 residues. V lost 4 bases and J lost 7, with 14 bases in between. CDR1 is SGHKS, CDR2 YYEKEE, per germline (reference sequence).

This clone appeared a single time. The chain has TRBV5-6 and TRBJ1-4, with TRBD1 as a possible D gene (5 bases). CDR1 SGHDT and CDR2 YYEEEE come from the germline V gene. V was cut by 1 base and J by 6 bases, with 10 bases left in between. The CDR3 totals 14 residues. This chain's CDR3 is CASSLYSRDEKLFF. The CDR3 DNA is TGTGCCAGCAGCTTGTATTCCAGGGATGAAAAACTGTTTTTT.

This chain uses TRBV30 with TRBJ2-3, with D perhaps TRBD2 (6 bases). CDR1 is GTSNPN, CDR2 SVGIG, per germline (reference sequence). CDR3 length equals 13 residues. V lost 1 base, J lost 7 bases, and 12 bases lay in between. For the CDR3, the DNA is TGTGCCTGGAGTGACGGCGGGGTAAATACGCAGTATTTT. Translating gives CAWSDGGVNTQYF.

The chain couples TRBV6-5 to TRBJ2-5; TRBD1 is a possible D gene (5 bases). The germline V gene encodes CDR1 MNHEY and CDR2 SVGAGI. This CDR3 region has 14 residues. Trimming took off 5 bases at V and 5 bases at J, with 15 bases between the two ends. The CDR3 region has the DNA TGTGCCAGCAGTCGCCAAGGGCCAGGGGAGACCCAGTACTTC. Translated: CASSRQGPGETQYF.

This chain joins TRBV20-1 and TRBJ2-3; TRBD2 might be the D (5 bases). V dropped 3 bases and J dropped 5 bases, with 15 bases sitting between them. CDR3 length: 14 residues. CDR1 and CDR2 (germline): DFQATT, SNEGSKA (reference sequence). The chain's CDR3 is CSASPRVGKDTQYF. The CDR3 nucleotides are TGCAGTGCTAGTCCACGAGTCGGGAAAGATACGCAGTATTTT.

This clone was seen just once. The chain has TRBV19 and TRBJ1-2, with D possibly TRBD1 on 6 matching bases. The CDR3 is 13 residues long. V was pared by 8 bases and J by 2 bases, with 12 bases between. The germline V gene encodes CDR1 LNHDA and CDR2 SQIVND (reference sequence). CDR3 residues: CASRFGQNYGYTF. The DNA of the CDR3 is TGTGCCAGTCGGTTCGGACAGAACTATGGCTACACCTTC.